The 4 T cell receptor beta chains below all came from one sample that was sequenced in a study of post-analysis software for immune sequencing data (dated by TCRdb to 2015 to 2017). Beyond this particular receptor, the publication reports: Significantly higher frequencies in patients than in controls were found for roughly 5 TRBV segments, including TRBV5-6, TRBV5-1 and TRBV20-1.

What these receptors recognize is not known. The library was made by PCR. Instrument on record: Illumina HiSeq 2500. To reduce PCR and sequencing biases, unique molecular identifiers were built into the TCR beta cDNA libraries. In-frame beta chains were kept once TCRdb had trimmed the public reads at Q25 with fastp and called clones with MiXCR. Each entry merges the rows of one CDR3 protein and shows their most common DNA and genes. This sample has hundreds of thousands of distinct CDR3 sequences in its table, and roughly 30% of those were observed once. Around 0.55% of the sample is taken by the ten largest. The sequencing sample was made of blood. Receptor source: a girl under 18 with multiple sclerosis.

The V gene is TRBV7-9, the J gene TRBJ2-3; no definite D call. The CDR3 runs 17 residues. The V end was cut by 5 bases, the J end by 2 bases, with 20 bases between. Germline CDR1 reads SEHNR; CDR2 reads FQNEAQ (reference sequence). The CDR3 DNA reads TGTGCCAGCAGCCTCTCGGTCGCCGGGCCCATCACAGATACGCAGTATTTT. It yields the protein CASSLSVAGPITDTQYF.

J is TRBJ2-1 and V is TRBV25-1; unclear D gene. V was clipped by 3 bases and J by 2 bases, with 17 bases between them. Germline V gives CDR1 MGHDK, CDR2 SYGVNS. The CDR3 has 17 residues. In nucleotides, the CDR3 is TGTGCCAGCAGTGACGCACAGACCCCCTACCCCTACAATGAGCAGTTCTTC. It yields the protein CASSDAQTPYPYNEQFF. The full variable domain, rest sourced from reference TRBV25-1 and TRBJ2-1, is EADIYQTPRYLVIGTGKKITLECSQTMGHDKMYWYQQDPGMELHLIHYSYGVNSTEKGDLSSESTVSRIRTEHFPLTLESARPSHTSQYLCASSDAQTPYPYNEQFFGPGTRLTVL.

This chain joins TRBV12-3 or TRBV12-4 and TRBJ1-1; TRBD1 agrees at 8 bases. With V trimmed by 5 bases and J by 5 bases, 10 bases remained unmatched. The CDR3 spans 15 residues. The CDR3 here is CASSPSGGRRTEAFF. The DNA for the CDR3 is TGTGCCAGCAGTCCCTCAGGGGGCAGGAGAACTGAAGCTTTCTTT.

The V call is TRBV6-2 or TRBV6-3, the J call TRBJ2-7, with 14 bases matching TRBD2. The CDR3 spans 17 residues. Germline loops: CDR1 MNHEY, CDR2 SVGEGT. The ends lost 2 bases at V and 1 base at J; junction bases unmatched: 4. The CDR3 region has the DNA TGTGCCAGCAGTTACCCGGGGACTAGCGGGAGATCCTACGAGCAGTACTTC. Its translation is CASSYPGTSGRSYEQYF.